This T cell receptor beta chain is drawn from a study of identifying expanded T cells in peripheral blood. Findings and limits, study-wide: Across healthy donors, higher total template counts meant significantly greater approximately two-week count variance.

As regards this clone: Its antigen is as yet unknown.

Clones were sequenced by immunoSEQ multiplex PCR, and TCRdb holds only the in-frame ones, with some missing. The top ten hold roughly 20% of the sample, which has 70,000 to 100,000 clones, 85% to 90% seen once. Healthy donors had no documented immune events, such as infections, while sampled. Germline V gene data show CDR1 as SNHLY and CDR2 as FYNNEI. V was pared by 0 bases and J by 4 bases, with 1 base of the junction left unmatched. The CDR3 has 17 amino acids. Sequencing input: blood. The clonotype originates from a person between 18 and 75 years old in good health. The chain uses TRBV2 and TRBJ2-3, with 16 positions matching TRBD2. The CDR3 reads CASSEAGLAGGADTQYF. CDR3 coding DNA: TGTGCCAGCAGTGAAGCGGGACTAGCGGGGGGGGCAGATACGCAGTATTTT.